This T cell receptor beta chain was identified in a study of Ad26.COV2.S vaccination and SARS-CoV-2 variants. General study points: Vaccinated and placebo-treated recipients had similar non-spike TCR breadth.

Treatment meaning: approximately 18 received Ad26.COV2.S at low or high dose, single or two shots; several received placebo; per-sample allocation not given. Each sample was drawn 63 days after the first injection (of vaccine or placebo). Vaccine was an Ad26 vector expressing Wuhan-strain SARS-CoV-2 spike. Turning to this clone: Its antigen is still unknown.

Germline V gives CDR1 SQVTM, CDR2 ANQGSEA. V shed 6 bases and J shed 1 base, with 12 bases lying between them. The CDR3 is 14 amino acids. Assay used: immunoSEQ multiplex PCR; TCRdb lists only in-frame clones, some missing. This sample has fewer than 600,000 clones, with around 89% found just once. The sample consisted of peripheral blood, taken in a trial of Ad26.COV2.S vaccine versus placebo. The V gene is TRBV29-1, the J gene TRBJ2-2; TRBD2 is a possible D gene (6 bases). The receptor's source is a person aged 18 to 65 who received the Ad26.COV2.S COVID-19 vaccine or a placebo. CDR3 amino acids: CSVEGTLNTGELFF. The CDR3 DNA sequence: TGCAGCGTGGAGGGGACCCTGAACACCGGGGAGCTGTTTTTT.